These 9 T cell receptor beta chains originate from one sample sequenced in a study of beta chain features in type 1 diabetes. The sequenced template was cDNA made from the entire isolated RNA. Here immunoSEQ multiplex PCR was the method, and the copy in TCRdb shows in-frame clones only, minus some. The sample records 150,000 to 180,000 clones, about 8.1% being singletons. Material for sequencing was central memory CD4+ T cells from blood. All receptors come from a man aged 18 to 30 in good health.

The chain couples TRBV4-3 to TRBJ1-6; D call uncertain. This CDR3 comprises 16 residues. The V end was cut by 4 bases, the J end by 8 bases, with 18 bases between. Germline CDR1 LGHNA, CDR2 YSLEER. The CDR3, as DNA: TGCGCCAGCAGCCCCGGGGTGGGGTCATCGGATTCACCCCTCCACTTT. Protein: CASSPGVGSSDSPLHF.

This clone has just a few counts. Other DNA sequences of this sample code for an identical CDR3. The V gene is TRBV9, the J gene TRBJ2-7; 9 bases align to TRBD1. CDR1 is SGDLS, CDR2 YYNGEE, per germline. The CDR3 totals 14 residues. With V trimmed by 3 bases and J by 2 bases, 3 bases remained unmatched. The CDR3 reads CASSAGTGTYEQYF. The CDR3 DNA reads TGTGCCAGCAGCGCCGGGACAGGGACCTACGAGCAGTACTTC.

The V and J genes are TRBV28 and TRBJ2-7; 7 nucleotides agree with TRBD1. This CDR3 is 14 amino acids long. V lost 5 bases to trimming and J lost 3 bases; unmatched junction nucleotides: 7. Germline V gene lookup returns CDR1 MDHEN and CDR2 SYDVKM. The CDR3 bases are TGTGCCAGCAGTGCGCGACAGGGAAACTACGAGCAGTACTTC. It yields the protein CASSARQGNYEQYF.

This clone has a handful of counts. J is TRBJ2-3 and V is TRBV7-9; maybe TRBD2 (6 bases). This CDR3 region has 14 residues. V was pared by 5 bases and J by 5 bases, with 14 bases between. Germline V gene sequence: CDR1 SEHNR, CDR2 FQNEAQ (reference sequence). The CDR3 DNA reads as TGTGCCAGCAGCCCCCGACTAGAGTTAGATACGCAGTATTTT. Translated, it gives CASSPRLELDTQYF. Filled out from reference TRBV7-9 and TRBJ2-3, the complete variable domain reads DTGVSQNPRHKITKRGQNVTFRCDPISEHNRLYWYRQTLGQGPEFLTYFQNEAQLEKSRLLSDRFSAERPKGSFSTLEIQRTEQGDSAMYLCASSPRLELDTQYFGPGTRLTVL.

This clone appeared a few times. V usage is TRBV11-2 and J usage is TRBJ2-5; perhaps TRBD2 as D (6 bases). The CDR3 extends over 15 amino acids. CDR1 and CDR2 (germline): SGHAT, FQNNGV. Trimming removed 5 bases at V and 2 bases at J, with 15 bases between. CDR3 sequence reads: CASSPGGTQQETQYF. DNA for the CDR3: TGTGCCAGCAGCCCCGGCGGGACCCAACAAGAGACCCAGTACTTC.

There are a few counts of this clone. This chain links TRBV7-3 with TRBJ1-5; weak D call: TRBD1 (5 bases). Germline V lookup: CDR1 SGHTA, CDR2 FQGTGA. This CDR3 region has 15 residues. V lost 7 bases and J lost 5, with 18 bases in between. The CDR3 sequence is CASTSSRGFYQPQHF. The CDR3 DNA follows: TGTGCCAGCACCTCGAGTCGGGGGTTTTATCAGCCCCAGCATTTT.

A few counts support this clone. The CDR3 loop is CASRASSYEQYF. Written as DNA, the CDR3 is TGTGCCAGCAGGGCTAGCAGCTACGAGCAGTACTTC. The J gene is TRBJ2-7, the V gene TRBV6-1; D perhaps matches TRBD2 (5 bases). Germline-derived CDR1 and CDR2 are MNHNS and SASEGT. Between the trimmed V and J ends, which lost 6 bases and 3 bases, there was a span of 9 bases. The CDR3 contains 12 residues.

The table lists this clone with a few counts. V usage is TRBV15 and J usage is TRBJ2-3; 15 bases agree with TRBD2. Germline lookup yields CDR1 LNHNV and CDR2 YYDKDF (reference sequence). V trimming: 5 bases; J trimming: 1 base; junction bases outside the gene matches: 10. The CDR3 totals 19 residues. CDR3 in amino acids: CATSPGTSGGLRGTDTQYF. The CDR3 bases are TGTGCCACCAGCCCAGGGACTAGCGGGGGGCTGCGGGGCACAGATACGCAGTATTTT.

CDR3 sequence: CASSLGQGQETQYF. CDR3 DNA sequence: TGTGCCAGCAGCTTGGGTCAGGGGCAAGAGACCCAGTACTTC. V is TRBV7-7 and J is TRBJ2-5, with D perhaps matching TRBD1 (6 bases). The germline V and J ends were trimmed by 3 bases and 2 bases, with 10 bases remaining between them. Germline assignment: CDR1 SSHAT and CDR2 FNYEAQ (reference sequence). The CDR3 is 14 amino acids. The full variable domain, its missing parts supplied by reference TRBV7-7 and TRBJ2-5, is GAGVSQSPRYKVTKRGQDVTLRCDPISSHATLYWYQQALGQGPEFLTYFNYEAQPDKSGLPSDRFSAERPEGSISTLTIQRTEQRDSAMYRCASSLGQGQETQYFGPGTRLLVL.